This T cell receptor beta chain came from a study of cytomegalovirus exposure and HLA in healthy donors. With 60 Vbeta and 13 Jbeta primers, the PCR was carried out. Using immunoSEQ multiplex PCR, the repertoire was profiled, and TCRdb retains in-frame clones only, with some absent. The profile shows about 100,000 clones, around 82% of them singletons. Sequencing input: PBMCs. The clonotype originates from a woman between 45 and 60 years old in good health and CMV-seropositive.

This chain's CDR3 is CASSFASGRNFDEQFF. The CDR3 coding sequence is TGTGCCAGCAGCTTCGCTAGCGGGAGGAACTTCGATGAGCAGTTCTTC. The chain has TRBV5-6 and TRBJ2-1; 11 bases align to TRBD2. Trimming took 2 bases from V and 8 from J; bases not matched to a gene: 9. The germline V gene encodes CDR1 SGHDT and CDR2 YYEEEE. The CDR3 length is 16 residues.